The 8 T cell receptor beta chains below all came from one sample that was sequenced in a study of T cell responses to AZD1222 COVID-19 vaccine (dated by TCRdb to the early 2020s). The library relied on the immunoSEQ multiplex PCR assay. TCRdb took this table from immuneACCESS and kept in-frame rearrangements with V and J called. Such tables lack part of the clones; where checked against another copy, unresolved V genes explain under half of the gap, and the rest is unexplained. This sample has about 92,000 clones in its table, and approximately 91% of those were observed once. About 24% of the sample goes to the ten largest clones. The time point label here, explained by the study, means: baseline before first vaccination. The starting material was peripheral blood, obtained on day 0 of AZD1222 vaccination. The receptors derive from an adult in good health.

The V gene is TRBV10-3, the J gene TRBJ1-2; 11 positions match TRBD1. Looked up from germline, CDR1 is ENHRY and CDR2 is SYGVKD. The CDR3 extends over 15 amino acids. Germline trimming cut 7 bases from V and 5 bases from J; bases unmatched to any gene: 9. CDR3 in amino acids: CAITEGQGVQYGYTF. The CDR3 DNA sequence: TGTGCCATCACCGAGGGACAGGGGGTTCAATATGGCTACACCTTC.

The chain links TRBV6-5 to TRBJ1-6; 8 bases align to TRBD1. Germline CDR1 and CDR2: MNHEY and SVGAGI. After removal of 2 bases from V and 14 bases from J, the junction contained 11 bases not matched to a gene. This CDR3 comprises 15 residues. This chain's CDR3 is CASSYDGQGSSSLHF. The CDR3 DNA reads TGTGCCAGCAGTTACGATGGACAGGGTAGTAGTTCCCTCCACTTT.

The V gene is TRBV4-3, the J gene TRBJ2-7; D tentatively fits TRBD1 or TRBD2 (5 bases each). The CDR3 covers 15 residues. The ends were cut back, 3 bases at V and 2 bases at J, with 14 bases in the middle. The germline gives CDR1 LGHNA, CDR2 YSLEER. CDR3 in amino acids: CASSHSAGATYEQYF. The CDR3 DNA follows: TGCGCCAGCAGCCATTCCGCCGGGGCGACCTACGAGCAGTACTTC.

The chain is built from TRBV19 and TRBJ1-6; 7 nucleotides line up with TRBD1. The length of the CDR3 is 16 residues. V lost 6 bases to trimming and J lost 5 bases; unmatched junction nucleotides: 10. The V gene's germline CDR1 is LNHDA and CDR2 SQIVND (reference sequence). DNA for the CDR3: TGTGCCAGTAGACAATCCCGTGGGACAGATAATTCACCCCTCCACTTT. Translation: CASRQSRGTDNSPLHF.

This chain links TRBV28 with TRBJ1-3; D may be TRBD1 (5 bases). CDR1 and CDR2 (germline): MDHEN, SYDVKM. There are 15 residues in the CDR3. Trimming took 3 bases from V and 4 from J, leaving 13 bases between them. CDR3 residues: CASSLMSGSGNTIYF. Here the CDR3 DNA reads TGTGCCAGCAGTTTGATGTCAGGGTCGGGAAACACCATATATTTT.

This chain joins TRBV28 and TRBJ1-1; TRBD1 might be the D (6 bases). Germline lookup yields CDR1 MDHEN and CDR2 SYDVKM. The V gene lost 2 bases and the J gene lost 4 bases, with 14 bases spanning the gap. The CDR3 is 15 amino acids. This CDR3 is CASSLAGAGTTEAFF. The CDR3 DNA reads TGTGCCAGCAGTTTAGCAGGGGCGGGGACCACTGAAGCTTTCTTT.

CDR3 region: CASRPEFSGNTIYF. CDR3 bases: TGTGCCAGCAGACCAGAATTCTCTGGAAACACCATATATTTT. The chain couples TRBV6-5 to TRBJ1-3; D gene uncertain. The CDR3 runs to 14 residues. Trimming left V 6 bases short and J 0 bases short, with 9 bases between. Germline V gives CDR1 MNHEY, CDR2 SVGAGI.

This chain joins TRBV5-1 and TRBJ1-1; 7 positions match TRBD1. J lost 4 bases, V lost 0 bases, and 9 bases had no gene match. CDR1 SGHRS and CDR2 YFSETQ come from the germline V gene. This CDR3 is built from 16 residues. CDR3 amino acids: CASSLEGGPGSTEAFF. CDR3 DNA: TGCGCCAGCAGCTTGGAAGGGGGCCCCGGGAGCACTGAAGCTTTCTTT.